The clone carrying this TCR beta chain was observed a single time. The antigen remains undetermined. The sample belongs to a study of shared clonotypes between healthy human individuals. As for the study in general: CD4 naive and memory got three plates each, CD8 naive two, CD8 memory one.

It was CD45RO-negative cells, positively selected for CCR7, that made up naive CD8 cells, with terminally differentiated effector memory CD45RA+ cells excluded. The healthy adult donors were HIV-negative and reported no recent acute infections or vaccinations. Study findings and constraints: Clonotype sharing across donors was expected to vary with sequencing depth.

This CDR3 comprises 13 residues. From germline, CDR1 is MNHEY and CDR2 SMNVEV (reference sequence). Trimming took 8 bases from V and 1 from J, leaving 8 bases between them. The table came from immunoSEQ multiplex PCR; TCRdb's copy has only in-frame clones and leaves some out. The sample includes 450,000 to 700,000 clones, roughly 95% of them seen just once. Specimen: naive CD8+ T cells sorted from blood. The clonotype was recovered from a young woman in good health. The chain links TRBV27 to TRBJ2-2; no reliable D call. The DNA of the CDR3 is TGTGCCAGCCGGTTCTTGAACACCGGGGAGCTGTTTTTT. It specifies CASRFLNTGELFF.